This is a list of T cell receptor beta chains from one sample in a study of beta chain features in type 1 diabetes. Profiled with immunoSEQ multiplex PCR; TCRdb holds only in-frame clones, not every one. In the table there are roughly 350,000 clones, about 11% of which are singletons. The specimen was naive CD4+ T cells from blood. These receptors were obtained from a young woman in good health. The conserved cysteine and the conserved F or W are not part of the CDR3 here. Fields, in order: V gene, J gene, CDR3 protein.

v_gene: TRBV28
j_gene: TRBJ2-7
CDR3aa: AIRQGNYEQY

v_gene: TRBV30
j_gene: TRBJ1-2
CDR3aa: AWSVLGYGYT

v_gene: TRBV4-3
j_gene: TRBJ2-3
CDR3aa: ASSQDRVGADTQY

v_gene: TRBV5-1
j_gene: TRBJ2-7
CDR3aa: ASSWSAGVTYEQY

v_gene: TRBV11-3
j_gene: TRBJ2-3
CDR3aa: ASSSRQGLTDTQY

v_gene: TRBV5-4
j_gene: TRBJ2-1
CDR3aa: AGTSGSGNEQF

v_gene: TRBV6-5
j_gene: TRBJ2-3
CDR3aa: ASRDRAPDTQY

v_gene: TRBV7-3
j_gene: TRBJ2-5
CDR3aa: ASSLSTGSRETQY

v_gene: TRBV19
j_gene: TRBJ2-1
CDR3aa: ASSTQAGGPYNEQF

v_gene: TRBV18
j_gene: TRBJ2-1
CDR3aa: ASSPGLAGSSYNEQF

v_gene: TRBV21-1
j_gene: TRBJ2-2
CDR3aa: ASSPNKTTDVCLAGAGELF

v_gene: TRBV30
j_gene: TRBJ1-4
CDR3aa: AWGFGQVAREKLF

v_gene: TRBV7-2
j_gene: TRBJ2-3
CDR3aa: ASSYRFSGSTDTQY

v_gene: TRBV7-9
j_gene: TRBJ2-7
CDR3aa: ASSSLEQGPSYEQY

v_gene: TRBV28
j_gene: TRBJ2-1
CDR3aa: ASSRGPGLAGVEF

v_gene: TRBV30
j_gene: TRBJ2-5
CDR3aa: AWSRETQY

v_gene: TRBV4-2
j_gene: TRBJ2-1
CDR3aa: ASSRPTRFSERF

v_gene: TRBV19
j_gene: TRBJ2-7
CDR3aa: ASSRDYISGNPPEQY

v_gene: TRBV19
j_gene: TRBJ1-5
CDR3aa: ASTIRDRGTPQH

v_gene: TRBV5-1
j_gene: TRBJ2-7
CDR3aa: ASSYNLVGHPSYEQY

v_gene: TRBV7-9
j_gene: TRBJ2-7
CDR3aa: ASSFGTARYEQY

v_gene: TRBV14
j_gene: TRBJ2-5
CDR3aa: ASSQAGQGQETQY

v_gene: TRBV27
j_gene: TRBJ2-2
CDR3aa: ASVRAGGPSGELF

v_gene: TRBV6-1
j_gene: TRBJ1-5
CDR3aa: ASSDPGNQPQH

v_gene: TRBV18
j_gene: TRBJ1-5
CDR3aa: ASSPPDRAGNQPQH

v_gene: TRBV29-1
j_gene: TRBJ1-4
CDR3aa: SVGDTLNEKLF

v_gene: TRBV9
j_gene: TRBJ1-1
CDR3aa: ASSVVGGSTEAF

v_gene: TRBV6-5
j_gene: TRBJ2-1
CDR3aa: ASSSGLAPSYNEQF

v_gene: TRBV28
j_gene: TRBJ2-3
CDR3aa: ASSSVTSGETVAADTQY

v_gene: TRBV28
j_gene: TRBJ1-5
CDR3aa: ASSFLQGRGQPQH

v_gene: TRBV30
j_gene: TRBJ2-1
CDR3aa: AWSVGSHNEQF

v_gene: TRBV4-3
j_gene: TRBJ2-4
CDR3aa: ASSQRTSGSGNIQY

v_gene: TRBV4-3
j_gene: TRBJ2-1
CDR3aa: ASSQDTGRSYNEQF

v_gene: TRBV28
j_gene: TRBJ2-5
CDR3aa: ASRGTSQETQY

v_gene: TRBV11-2
j_gene: TRBJ2-1
CDR3aa: ASSLGAINEQF

v_gene: TRBV19
j_gene: TRBJ2-7
CDR3aa: ASGPGQDYEQY

v_gene: TRBV6-5
j_gene: TRBJ2-7
CDR3aa: ASSDWSSYEQY

v_gene: TRBV27
j_gene: TRBJ1-5
CDR3aa: ASSRIPPGHTYSNQPQH

v_gene: TRBV28
j_gene: TRBJ2-7
CDR3aa: ASSPGQGPEQY

v_gene: TRBV19
j_gene: TRBJ2-3
CDR3aa: ASQPGLAAPDTQY

v_gene: TRBV7-2
j_gene: TRBJ2-5
CDR3aa: ASSGSGMVTGKETQY

v_gene: TRBV4-3
j_gene: TRBJ2-7
CDR3aa: ASSQQTSGVGEQY

v_gene: TRBV30
j_gene: TRBJ1-5
CDR3aa: AWSLGAAGNQPQH

v_gene: TRBV6-5
j_gene: TRBJ2-5
CDR3aa: ASSYQLAGGGETQY

v_gene: TRBV29-1
j_gene: TRBJ1-2
CDR3aa: SVEDRGGAGYT

v_gene: TRBV29-1
j_gene: TRBJ1-5
CDR3aa: SVVAGKNQPQH

v_gene: TRBV23-1
j_gene: TRBJ2-1
CDR3aa: ASSQSGTSGVGGNEQF

v_gene: TRBV7-9
j_gene: TRBJ2-1
CDR3aa: ASSSRWTASYNEQF

v_gene: TRBV18
j_gene: TRBJ2-7
CDR3aa: ASSPSPTSYEQY

v_gene: TRBV5-1
j_gene: TRBJ2-1
CDR3aa: ASTLGQGNNEQF

v_gene: TRBV5-1
j_gene: TRBJ2-7
CDR3aa: ASSLVGSYEQY

v_gene: TRBV6-5
j_gene: TRBJ1-1
CDR3aa: ASSLPGEAF

v_gene: TRBV2
j_gene: TRBJ1-1
CDR3aa: ASSRWTPNTEAF

v_gene: TRBV4-2
j_gene: TRBJ2-7
CDR3aa: ASSQDVVAGGPPFYEQY